This T cell receptor beta chain was identified during a study of beta chain features in type 1 diabetes. Germline CDR1 SQVTM, CDR2 ANQGSEA. Trimming took off 3 bases at V and 4 bases at J, with 9 bases between the two ends. The CDR3 is 12 residues long. Whole-study findings and limits: TCRB CDR3s from Type 1 diabetes patients were moderately but significantly shorter in all four CD4+ subsets. Sequencing the cDNA could make cells with high TCR expression show up more than they should.

Expressed TCRB transcripts got sequenced, as all isolated RNA was reverse transcribed. Measured with immunoSEQ multiplex PCR; TCRdb has only the in-frame clones, and not every one. The data hold 130,000 to 150,000 clones, with around an eighth observed a single time. This clone was recorded a few times. Its matching antigen is unknown. This receptor was identified in a man aged 18 to 30 with type 1 diabetes. The V call is TRBV29-1, the J call TRBJ1-1; D is unclear. The sample comprised central memory CD4+ T cells from blood. Written as DNA, the CDR3 is TGCAGCGTTGACCGGGGAAGCACTGAAGCTTTCTTT. Protein: CSVDRGSTEAFF.